This T cell receptor (beta chain) was identified in a study of T cell responses to AZD1222 COVID-19 vaccine. The CDR3 runs 17 residues. With 2 bases clipped from V and 3 bases from J, the junction kept 10 bases outside the gene matches. Germline V gives CDR1 SGHAT, CDR2 FQNNGV. Profiled with immunoSEQ multiplex PCR; TCRdb holds only in-frame clones, not every one. The sample lists roughly 100,000 clones; around 87% were seen once. This chain links TRBV11-2 with TRBJ2-7; TRBD2 matches at 10 bases. The specimen was peripheral blood, collected on day 0 of AZD1222 vaccination. The origin of this receptor is an adult in good health. The CDR3 reads CASSLSSGSRPLYEQYF. The CDR3 DNA reads TGTGCCAGCAGCTTATCTAGCGGGAGTCGGCCACTCTACGAGCAGTACTTC.